The rows below give T cell receptor beta chains drawn from one sample of a study of T cells expressing NK-cell markers. Reprocessing the 5' RACE reads, TCRdb reports a single entry for every CDR3 protein and omits DNA. Its listing shows about 390,000 distinct CDR3 sequences. Sequenced: blood T cells: a sorted CD56 or NKG2C T cell subset, CD4+ or CD8+ T cells, or bulk PBMC T cells (not recorded which). Receptors were obtained from a woman aged 45-59 years in good health. CDR3s include the opening cysteine and the closing phenylalanine or tryptophan.

cdr3_aa	j_call	v_call
CASSLEGQKQPQHF	TRBJ1-5	TRBV11-2
CASSDSAGRANNEQFF	TRBJ2-1	TRBV6-4
CASSPGWSGTRSSYEQYF	TRBJ2-7	TRBV5-6
CASSPLAGGDQETQYF	TRBJ2-5	TRBV18
CASSLYPPSYNEQFF	TRBJ2-1	TRBV27
CAIGGRGVTEAFF	TRBJ1-1	TRBV10-3
CASSIAGGFTGELFF	TRBJ2-2	TRBV12-3/TRBV12-4
CASSRWTSGTYNEQFF	TRBJ2-1	TRBV2
CASAFNQGNNQPQHF	TRBJ1-5	TRBV12-3/TRBV12-4
CASSPPSAINEQFF	TRBJ2-1	TRBV25-1
CSARDQDTIYEQYF	TRBJ2-7	TRBV20-1
CAGSLTISGSSYNEQFF	TRBJ2-1	TRBV5-1
CASTRDLSGANVLTF	TRBJ2-6	TRBV2
CASSRPAGAGGTQYF	TRBJ2-3	TRBV11-1
CASSNGADYEQYF	TRBJ2-7	TRBV7-9
CASSLIAGVNNEQFF	TRBJ2-1	TRBV7-9
CATRRQGNTDTQYF	TRBJ2-3	TRBV15
CASSFHMAYRSTDTQYF	TRBJ2-3	TRBV5-6
CASSPSGTYFYEQYF	TRBJ2-7	TRBV28
CSARDRNRAYEQYF	TRBJ2-7	TRBV20-1
CASSLAGTRGEQFF	TRBJ2-1	TRBV5-8
CATSGIFGTSGEQFF	TRBJ2-1	TRBV15
CASSLAGLAGVEEQFF	TRBJ2-1	TRBV5-1
CASSRQGTDTQYF	TRBJ2-3	TRBV5-4
CASTGHQTDTQYF	TRBJ2-3	TRBV5-1
CASSQDNRLGWQFF	TRBJ2-1	TRBV3-1
CAISEGQKYGYTF	TRBJ1-2	TRBV10-3
CASTAYRLGGQNTEAFF	TRBJ1-1	TRBV12-3/TRBV12-4
CASSLRGILTEAFF	TRBJ1-1	TRBV5-6
CATVGSYNEQFF	TRBJ2-1	TRBV24-1
CATGPGSRGTDTQYF	TRBJ2-3	TRBV24-1
CSARDTGRELTYEQYF	TRBJ2-7	TRBV20-1
CASSPGGQLGGTQYF	TRBJ2-5	TRBV3-1